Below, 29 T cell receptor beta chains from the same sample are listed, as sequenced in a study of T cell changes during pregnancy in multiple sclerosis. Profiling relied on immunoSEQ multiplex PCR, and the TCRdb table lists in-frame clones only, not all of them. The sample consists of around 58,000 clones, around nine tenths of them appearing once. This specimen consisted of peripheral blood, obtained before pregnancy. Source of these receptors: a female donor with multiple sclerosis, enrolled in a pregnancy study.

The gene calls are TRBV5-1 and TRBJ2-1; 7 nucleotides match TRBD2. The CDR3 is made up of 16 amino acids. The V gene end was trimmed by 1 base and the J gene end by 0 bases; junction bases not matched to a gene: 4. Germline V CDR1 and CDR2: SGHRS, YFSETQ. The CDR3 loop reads CASSLWGGGSYNEQFF. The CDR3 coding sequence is TGCGCCAGCAGCTTGTGGGGCGGGGGCTCCTACAATGAGCAGTTCTTC.

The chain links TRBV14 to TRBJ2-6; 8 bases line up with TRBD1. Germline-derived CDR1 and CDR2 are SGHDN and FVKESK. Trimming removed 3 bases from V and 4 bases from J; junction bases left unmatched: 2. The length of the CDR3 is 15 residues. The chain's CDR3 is CASSHRGRGANVLTF. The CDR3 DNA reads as TGTGCCAGCAGCCACAGGGGGCGAGGGGCCAACGTCCTGACTTTC.

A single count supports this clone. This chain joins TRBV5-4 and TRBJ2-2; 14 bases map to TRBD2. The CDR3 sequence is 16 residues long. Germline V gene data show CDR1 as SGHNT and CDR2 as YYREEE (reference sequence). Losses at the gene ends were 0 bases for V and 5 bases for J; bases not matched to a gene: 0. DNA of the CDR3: TGTGCCAGCAGCTTGGGACTAGCGGGGGGGACCGGGGAGCTGTTTTTT. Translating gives CASSLGLAGGTGELFF.

CDR3 bases: TGTGCCAGCAGTTACTCAGCGCAACTCTATGGCTACACCTTC. This sequence encodes CASSYSAQLYGYTF. The rearrangement joins TRBV6-6 to TRBJ1-2; D unresolved. Between the trimmed V and J ends, which lost 0 bases and 4 bases, there was a span of 9 bases. CDR1 is MNHNY and CDR2 is SVGAGI in the germline V gene (reference sequence). The CDR3 has 14 amino acids.

CDR3 loop: CASRLAGGLYGYTF. The CDR3 DNA sequence: TGTGCAAGTCGCTTAGCGGGGGGACTCTATGGCTACACCTTC. This sequence joins TRBV12-2 and TRBJ1-2. TRBV12-2 is noted as a pseudogene. The CDR3 is made up of 14 amino acids.

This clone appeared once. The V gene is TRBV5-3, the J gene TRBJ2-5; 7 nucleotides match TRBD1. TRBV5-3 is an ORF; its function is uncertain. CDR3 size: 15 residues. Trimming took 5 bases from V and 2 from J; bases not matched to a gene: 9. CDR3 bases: TGTGCCAGAAGGAACCCTCAGGGGGTACAAGAGACCCAGTACTTC. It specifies CARRNPQGVQETQYF.

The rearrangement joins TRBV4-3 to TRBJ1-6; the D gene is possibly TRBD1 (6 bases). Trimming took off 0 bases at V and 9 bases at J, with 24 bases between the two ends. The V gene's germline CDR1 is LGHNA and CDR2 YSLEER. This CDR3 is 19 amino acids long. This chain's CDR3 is CASSQDWGRLDRTGSPLHF. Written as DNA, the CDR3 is TGCGCCAGCAGCCAAGATTGGGGGCGGCTTGACAGGACGGGTTCACCCCTCCACTTT.

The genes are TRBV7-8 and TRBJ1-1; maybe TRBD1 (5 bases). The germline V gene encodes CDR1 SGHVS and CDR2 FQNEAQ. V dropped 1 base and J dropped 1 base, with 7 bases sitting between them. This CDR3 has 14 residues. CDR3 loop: CASSLGQKNTEAFF. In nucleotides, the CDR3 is TGTGCCAGCAGCTTAGGACAGAAGAACACTGAAGCTTTCTTT.

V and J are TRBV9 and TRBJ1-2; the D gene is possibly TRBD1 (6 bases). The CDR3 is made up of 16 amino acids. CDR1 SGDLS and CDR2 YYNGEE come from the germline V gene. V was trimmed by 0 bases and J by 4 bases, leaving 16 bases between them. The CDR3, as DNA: TGTGCCAGCAGCGTAGGGGAGACAGGAGCCTTCTATGGCTACACCTTC. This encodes CASSVGETGAFYGYTF.

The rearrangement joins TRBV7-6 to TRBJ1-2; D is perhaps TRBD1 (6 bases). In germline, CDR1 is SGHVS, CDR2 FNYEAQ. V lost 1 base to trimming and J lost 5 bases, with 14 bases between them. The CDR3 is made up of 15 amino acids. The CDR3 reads CASSLDPGAPYGYTF. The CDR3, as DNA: TGTGCCAGCAGCTTAGATCCAGGGGCCCCTTATGGCTACACCTTC.

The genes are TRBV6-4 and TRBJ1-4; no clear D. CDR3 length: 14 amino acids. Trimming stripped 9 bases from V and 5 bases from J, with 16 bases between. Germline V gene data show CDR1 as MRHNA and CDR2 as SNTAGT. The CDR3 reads CARTLPPTNEKLFF. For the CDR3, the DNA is TGTGCCAGAACCCTACCTCCGACAAATGAAAAACTGTTTTTT.

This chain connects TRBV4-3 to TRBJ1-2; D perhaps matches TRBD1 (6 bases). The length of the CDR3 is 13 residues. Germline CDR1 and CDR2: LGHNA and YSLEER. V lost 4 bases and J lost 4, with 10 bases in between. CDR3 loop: CASSLDSSYGYTF. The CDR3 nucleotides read TGCGCCAGCAGCCTGGACAGCTCCTATGGCTACACCTTC.

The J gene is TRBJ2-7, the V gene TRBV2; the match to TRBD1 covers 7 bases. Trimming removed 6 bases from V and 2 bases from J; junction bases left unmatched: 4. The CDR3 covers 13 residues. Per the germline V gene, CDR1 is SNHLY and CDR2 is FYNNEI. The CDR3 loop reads CASRPGQAYEQYF. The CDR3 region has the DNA TGTGCCAGCAGACCCGGACAGGCCTACGAGCAGTACTTC. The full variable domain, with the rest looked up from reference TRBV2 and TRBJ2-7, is EPEVTQTPSHQVTQMGQEVILRCVPISNHLYFYWYRQILGQKVEFLVSFYNNEISEKSEIFDDQFSVERPDGSNFTLKIRSTKLEDSAMYFCASRPGQAYEQYFGPGTRLTVT.

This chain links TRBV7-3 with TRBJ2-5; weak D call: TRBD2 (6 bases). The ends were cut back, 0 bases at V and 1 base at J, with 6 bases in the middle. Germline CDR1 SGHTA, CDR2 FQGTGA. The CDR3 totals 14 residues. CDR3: CASSLTGGQETQYF. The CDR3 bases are TGTGCCAGCAGCTTAACCGGGGGCCAAGAGACCCAGTACTTC.

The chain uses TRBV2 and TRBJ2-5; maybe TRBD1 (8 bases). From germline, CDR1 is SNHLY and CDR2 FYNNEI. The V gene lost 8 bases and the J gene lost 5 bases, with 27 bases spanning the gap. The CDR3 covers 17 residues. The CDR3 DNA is TGTGCCAGCCGGTTTTCGGGATTAGGACAGGGAGGGGAGACCCAGTACTTC. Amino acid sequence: CASRFSGLGQGGETQYF. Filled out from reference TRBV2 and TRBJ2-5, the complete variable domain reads EPEVTQTPSHQVTQMGQEVILRCVPISNHLYFYWYRQILGQKVEFLVSFYNNEISEKSEIFDDQFSVERPDGSNFTLKIRSTKLEDSAMYFCASRFSGLGQGGETQYFGPGTRLLVL.

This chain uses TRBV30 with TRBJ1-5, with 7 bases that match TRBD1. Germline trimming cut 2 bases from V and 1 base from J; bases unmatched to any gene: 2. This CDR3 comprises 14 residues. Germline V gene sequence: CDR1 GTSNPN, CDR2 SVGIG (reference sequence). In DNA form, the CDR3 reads TGTGCCTGGAGTAGGGGGCCGAGCAATCAGCCCCAGCATTTT. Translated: CAWSRGPSNQPQHF.

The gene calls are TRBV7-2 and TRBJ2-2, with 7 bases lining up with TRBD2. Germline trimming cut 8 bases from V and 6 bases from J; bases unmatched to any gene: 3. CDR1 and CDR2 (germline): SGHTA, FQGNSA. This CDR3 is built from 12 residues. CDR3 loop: CASGRAAGELFF. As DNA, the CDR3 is TGTGCCAGCGGGAGGGCGGCCGGGGAGCTGTTTTTT.

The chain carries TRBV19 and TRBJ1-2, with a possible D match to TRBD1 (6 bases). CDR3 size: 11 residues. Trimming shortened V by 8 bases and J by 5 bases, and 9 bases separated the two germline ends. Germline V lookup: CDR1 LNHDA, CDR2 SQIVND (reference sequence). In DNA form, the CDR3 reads TGTGCCAGTGGCAGGGGTTATGGCTACACCTTC. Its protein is CASGRGYGYTF.

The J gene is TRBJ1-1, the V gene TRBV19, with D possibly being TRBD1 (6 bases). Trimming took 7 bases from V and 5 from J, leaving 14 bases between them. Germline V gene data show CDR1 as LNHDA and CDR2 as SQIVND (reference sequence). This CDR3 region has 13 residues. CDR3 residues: CASNGGRGTEAFF. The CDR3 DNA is TGTGCCAGTAATGGGGGCCGCGGGACTGAAGCTTTCTTT.

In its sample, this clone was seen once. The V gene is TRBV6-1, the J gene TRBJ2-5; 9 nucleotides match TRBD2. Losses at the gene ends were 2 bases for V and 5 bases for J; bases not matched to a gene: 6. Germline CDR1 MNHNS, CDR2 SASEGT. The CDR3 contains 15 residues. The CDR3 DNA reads TGTGCCAGCAGTGAATCCAGCGGGGGGCCGGAGACCCAGTACTTC. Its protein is CASSESSGGPETQYF.

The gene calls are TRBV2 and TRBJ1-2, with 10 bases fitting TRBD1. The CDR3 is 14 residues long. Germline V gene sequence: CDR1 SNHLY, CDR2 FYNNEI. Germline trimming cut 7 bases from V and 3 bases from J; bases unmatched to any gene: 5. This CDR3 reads CASKTGGGHYGYTF. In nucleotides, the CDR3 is TGTGCCAGCAAGACAGGGGGCGGACACTATGGCTACACCTTC.

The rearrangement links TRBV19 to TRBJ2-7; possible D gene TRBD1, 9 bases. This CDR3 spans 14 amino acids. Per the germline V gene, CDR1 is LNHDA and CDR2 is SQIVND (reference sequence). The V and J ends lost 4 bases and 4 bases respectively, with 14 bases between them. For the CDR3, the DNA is TGTGCCAGTAGTACGGGAGGGACAGGGTACGAGCAGTACTTC. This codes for CASSTGGTGYEQYF.

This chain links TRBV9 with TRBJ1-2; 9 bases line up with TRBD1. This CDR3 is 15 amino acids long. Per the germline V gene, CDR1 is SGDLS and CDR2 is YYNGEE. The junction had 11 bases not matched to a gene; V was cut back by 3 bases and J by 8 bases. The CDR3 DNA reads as TGTGCCAGCAGCGACCAGAGGACAGGGGTTAAGGGCTACACCTTC. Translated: CASSDQRTGVKGYTF.

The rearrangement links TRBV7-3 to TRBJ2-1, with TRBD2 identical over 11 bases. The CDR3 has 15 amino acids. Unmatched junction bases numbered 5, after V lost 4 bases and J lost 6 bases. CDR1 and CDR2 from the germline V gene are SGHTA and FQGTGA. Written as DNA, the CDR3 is TGTGCCAGCAGCTCATTAGCGGGGGGGCTCAATGAGCAGTTCTTC. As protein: CASSSLAGGLNEQFF. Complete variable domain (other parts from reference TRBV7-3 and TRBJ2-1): GAGVSQTPSNKVTEKGKYVELRCDPISGHTALYWYRQSLGQGPEFLIYFQGTGAADDSGLPNDRFFAVRPEGSVSTLKIQRTERGDSAVYLCASSSLAGGLNEQFFGPGTRLTVL.

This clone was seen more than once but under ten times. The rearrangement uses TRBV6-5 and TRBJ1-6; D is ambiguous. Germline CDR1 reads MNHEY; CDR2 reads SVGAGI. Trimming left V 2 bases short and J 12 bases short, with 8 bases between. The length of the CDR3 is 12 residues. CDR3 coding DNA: TGTGCCAGCAGTTACCCGCCGGGACCCCTCCACTTT. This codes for CASSYPPGPLHF.

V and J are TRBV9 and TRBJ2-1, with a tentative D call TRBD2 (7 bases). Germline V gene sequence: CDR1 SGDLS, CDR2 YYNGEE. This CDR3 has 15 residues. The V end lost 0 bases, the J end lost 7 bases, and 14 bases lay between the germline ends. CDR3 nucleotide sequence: TGTGCCAGCAGCGTAGGCACGGGGGGCCATAATGAGCAGTTCTTC. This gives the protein CASSVGTGGHNEQFF.

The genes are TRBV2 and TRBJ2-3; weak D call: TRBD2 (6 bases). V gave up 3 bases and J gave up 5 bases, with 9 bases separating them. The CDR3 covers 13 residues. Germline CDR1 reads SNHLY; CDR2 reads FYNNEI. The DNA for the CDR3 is TGTGCCAGCAGTGAGCGGGGCGGAGATACGCAGTATTTT. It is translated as CASSERGGDTQYF.

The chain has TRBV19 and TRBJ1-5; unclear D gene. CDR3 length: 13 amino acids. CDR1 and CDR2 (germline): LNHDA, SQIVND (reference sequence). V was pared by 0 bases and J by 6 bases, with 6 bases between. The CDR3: CASSIDRVQPQHF. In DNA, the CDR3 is TGTGCCAGTAGTATAGATCGGGTTCAGCCCCAGCATTTT.

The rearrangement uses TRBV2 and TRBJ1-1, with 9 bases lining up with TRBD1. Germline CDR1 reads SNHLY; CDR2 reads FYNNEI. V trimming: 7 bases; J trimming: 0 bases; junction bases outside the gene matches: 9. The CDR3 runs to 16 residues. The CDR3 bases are TGTGCCAGCACCTTTGACAGGGGGAGGGTGAACACTGAAGCTTTCTTT. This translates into CASTFDRGRVNTEAFF.